The clone carrying this TCR beta chain was recorded at least ten times. Its antigen is unknown. The sample belongs to a study of regulatory T cells in long-lasting Graves disease. Overall study context: Disease was considered persistent Graves' disease after over 5 years of antithyroid drugs (with positive TSH receptor antibodies). General study findings and limits: With persistent disease, TRBV28, TRBJ1-2 and TRBJ2-5 were the favored segments.

Indicated time point: persistent/refractory GD, antithyroid drugs over 5 years with positive TRAb. PBMC-derived RNA was used for the TCR library. CDR3-region Arm-PCR and iRepertoire HTBI primers produced the TCR beta libraries. MiXCR was run by TCRdb on the multiplex PCR reads, yielding one entry per CDR3 protein. The sample includes 350,000 to 450,000 distinct CDR3 sequences, roughly 21% seen only once; the top ten take 13% to 15%. Trimming left V 7 bases short and J 3 bases short, with 22 bases between. CDR3 size: 16 residues. Per the germline V gene, CDR1 is ENHRY and CDR2 is SYGVKD. Here the sequenced sample was peripheral blood mononuclear cells (PBMCs), taken when the disease was refractory, from a patient treated with antithyroid drugs. The chain couples TRBV10-3 to TRBJ2-7; D is uncertain. This sequence originates from a female donor with Graves disease. The chain's CDR3 is CAITLERSGSFYEQYF. CDR3 bases: TGTGCCATCACTCTCGAGAGATCTGGGTCTTTCTACGAGCAGTACTTC.